The 20 T cell receptor beta chains in this list originate from one sample, sequenced in a study of cytomegalovirus exposure and HLA in healthy donors. A multiplex PCR was run with 60 Vbeta primers and 13 Jbeta primers. Generated by immunoSEQ multiplex PCR, the TCRdb table keeps only in-frame clones and is missing some. The sample contains about 130,000 clones, about 81% of which appear only once. Sequencing was performed on PBMCs. The origin of the receptors is a woman between 25 and 40 years old in good health and CMV-seronegative.

V usage is TRBV5-1 and J usage is TRBJ2-4; 8 nucleotides line up with TRBD1. V trimming: 4 bases; J trimming: 6 bases; junction bases outside the gene matches: 3. From germline, CDR1 is SGHRS and CDR2 YFSETQ. This CDR3 is built from 13 residues. CDR3: CASSGQGANIQYF. For the CDR3, the DNA is TGCGCCAGCAGCGGACAGGGTGCAAACATTCAGTACTTC.

The V gene is TRBV4-1, the J gene TRBJ2-7; 9 bases are a match to TRBD2. Trimming cost V 0 bases and J 1 base; bases outside gene matches: 10. This CDR3 spans 18 amino acids. Germline V CDR1 and CDR2: MGHRA, YSYEKL. CDR3 in amino acids: CASSQDSRRTSESYEQYF. CDR3 nucleotides: TGCGCCAGCAGCCAAGATAGCAGGAGGACTAGCGAGTCCTACGAGCAGTACTTC.

This clone came up a few times. This chain uses TRBV5-4 with TRBJ2-7; D perhaps matches TRBD2 (6 bases). The CDR3 extends over 14 amino acids. Trimming pared 4 bases from V and 0 bases from J, leaving 11 bases between. CDR1 is SGHNT and CDR2 is YYREEE in the germline V gene (reference sequence). The CDR3 sequence is CASSMGLTSYEQYF. Written as DNA, the CDR3 is TGTGCCAGCAGCATGGGACTTACCTCCTACGAGCAGTACTTC. Full variable domain (remainder filled in from reference TRBV5-4 and TRBJ2-7): ETGVTQSPTHLIKTRGQQVTLRCSSQSGHNTVSWYQQALGQGPQFIFQYYREEENGRGNFPPRFSGLQFPNYSSELNVNALELDDSALYLCASSMGLTSYEQYFGPGTRLTVT.

This clone came up a few times. The rearrangement joins TRBV28 to TRBJ1-5; the D gene is possibly TRBD1 (5 bases). Trimming cost V 3 bases and J 3 bases, with 12 bases left between them. CDR1 and CDR2 (germline): MDHEN, SYDVKM. The CDR3 has 15 amino acids. CDR3 loop: CASSFPDSYNQPQHF. In nucleotides, the CDR3 is TGTGCCAGCAGTTTTCCCGACAGCTACAATCAGCCCCAGCATTTT.

The rearrangement joins TRBV12-5 to TRBJ2-1, with 16 bases fitting TRBD2. The CDR3 contains 20 residues. The ends lost 5 bases at V and 0 bases at J; junction bases unmatched: 10. Germline CDR1 and CDR2: LGHNT and FRNRAP. CDR3 DNA: TGTGCTAGTGGTCTCCCCCCGGGACTAGCGGGAGGGTTCTCCTACAATGAGCAGTTCTTC. Translation: CASGLPPGLAGGFSYNEQFF.

This chain uses TRBV2 with TRBJ1-1; tentatively, D is TRBD1 (5 bases). Trimming pared 1 base from V and 4 bases from J, leaving 13 bases between. The germline CDR1 and CDR2 sequences are SNHLY and FYNNEI. The CDR3 consists of 15 residues. CDR3 sequence (DNA): TGTGCCAGCAGTGAAGACAGGATTACCCCCACTGAAGCTTTCTTT. It encodes CASSEDRITPTEAFF.

This chain joins TRBV11-3 and TRBJ2-6, with 7 bases fitting TRBD1. Germline values: CDR1 SGHNT, CDR2 YENEEA. The CDR3 loop spans 18 amino acids. With 4 bases clipped from V and 0 bases from J, the junction kept 9 bases outside the gene matches. Here the CDR3 reads CASSSRGQDSSGANVLTF. The CDR3 DNA is TGTGCCAGCAGCTCTAGAGGACAGGACAGCTCTGGGGCCAACGTCCTGACTTTC.

V gene TRBV19 combines with J gene TRBJ1-2; D possibly corresponds to TRBD1 (5 bases). The CDR3 is 11 amino acids. CDR1 LNHDA and CDR2 SQIVND come from the germline V gene (reference sequence). Trimming shortened V by 5 bases and J by 5 bases, and 6 bases separated the two germline ends. For the CDR3, the DNA is TGTGCCAGTAGTCCAGGGTATGGCTACACCTTC. Protein product: CASSPGYGYTF.

The rearrangement joins TRBV18 to TRBJ2-1; the match to TRBD2 covers 15 bases. This CDR3 is built from 19 residues. V lost 1 base and J lost 2; bases outside the gene matches: 6. Germline V gene sequence: CDR1 KGHSH, CDR2 LQKENI. The CDR3 protein is CASSPLGLAGGSTYNEQFF. CDR3 nucleotides: TGTGCCAGCTCACCACTTGGACTAGCGGGAGGGTCCACCTACAATGAGCAGTTCTTC. The whole variable domain, filled in from reference TRBV18 and TRBJ2-1, reads NAGVMQNPRHLVRRRGQEARLRCSPMKGHSHVYWYRQLPEEGLKFMVYLQKENIIDESGMPKERFSAEFPKEGPSILRIQQVVRGDSAAYFCASSPLGLAGGSTYNEQFFGPGTRLTVL.

The J gene is TRBJ2-5, the V gene TRBV18, with 8 bases lining up with TRBD2. V gave up 3 bases and J gave up 0 bases; unmatched junction bases: 6. The germline V gene has CDR1 KGHSH and CDR2 LQKENI. This CDR3 has 16 amino acids. CDR3 sequence (DNA): TGTGCCAGCTCACCTCTTGCGGGGGGTTACCAAGAGACCCAGTACTTC. This encodes CASSPLAGGYQETQYF. Together with reference TRBV18 and TRBJ2-5, the CDR3 gives the full variable domain: NAGVMQNPRHLVRRRGQEARLRCSPMKGHSHVYWYRQLPEEGLKFMVYLQKENIIDESGMPKERFSAEFPKEGPSILRIQQVVRGDSAAYFCASSPLAGGYQETQYFGPGTRLLVL.

The chain carries TRBV7-2 and TRBJ2-6; D unresolved. The CDR3 has 15 amino acids. Looked up from germline, CDR1 is SGHTA and CDR2 is FQGNSA. V dropped 5 bases and J dropped 0 bases, with 8 bases sitting between them. The CDR3 region has the DNA TGTGCCAGCAGCCGATCCTACTCTGGGGCCAACGTCCTGACTTTC. Its translation: CASSRSYSGANVLTF. The entire variable domain, with the rest obtained from reference TRBV7-2 and TRBJ2-6, is as follows: GAGVSQSPSNKVTEKGKDVELRCDPISGHTALYWYRQSLGQGLEFLIYFQGNSAPDKSGLPSDRFSAERTGGSVSTLTIQRTQQEDSAVYLCASSRSYSGANVLTFGAGSRLTVL.

The chain couples TRBV30 to TRBJ1-2, with D tentatively TRBD1 (6 bases). V shed 3 bases and J shed 8 bases, with 16 bases lying between them. The CDR3 is 13 amino acids. Germline lookup yields CDR1 GTSNPN and CDR2 SVGIG (reference sequence). CDR3 in DNA: TGTGCCTGGAGGGCTCGGGGGGCTTGGGGCTACACCTTC. As protein: CAWRARGAWGYTF.

The rearrangement uses TRBV7-2 and TRBJ1-1; tentatively, D is TRBD1 (6 bases). The CDR3 extends over 14 amino acids. Germline values: CDR1 SGHTA, CDR2 FQGNSA. V lost 4 bases and J 0 bases, leaving 9 bases between the germline ends. The CDR3 DNA follows: TGTGCCAGCAGCTCTTACAGGGTGAACACTGAAGCTTTCTTT. It translates to CASSSYRVNTEAFF.

CDR3 amino acids: CASSLLAGGNNEQFF. CDR3 DNA sequence: TGTGCCAGCAGCCTACTAGCGGGGGGGAACAATGAGCAGTTCTTC. The chain uses TRBV7-9 and TRBJ2-1; TRBD2 matches 13 bases. The J segment lost 5 bases and the V segment lost 5 bases, leaving 3 bases of the junction unmatched. The CDR3 has 15 residues. Per the germline V gene, CDR1 is SEHNR and CDR2 is FQNEAQ (reference sequence).

V gene TRBV5-1 combines with J gene TRBJ1-6; perhaps TRBD1 as D (5 bases). Germline V gene data show CDR1 as SGHRS and CDR2 as YFSETQ. This CDR3 has 14 residues. Trimming left V 5 bases short and J 3 bases short, with 9 bases between. The CDR3 spells CASRQDIYNSPLHF. The CDR3 DNA is TGCGCCAGCAGACAGGACATCTATAATTCACCCCTCCACTTT.

This clone is a singleton in its sample. The germline gene is not matched at one end of the junction; a read error may be the cause. The chain has TRBV7-7 and TRBJ2-5; TRBD2 agrees at 13 bases. Germline V CDR1 and CDR2: SSHAT, FNYEAQ (reference sequence). The CDR3 has 15 residues. Here the CDR3 DNA reads TGTGCTAGCAGCCAAACTAGCGGGGGGGTCGAGACCCAGTACTTC. This gives the protein CASSQTSGGVETQYF. The whole variable domain, filled in from reference TRBV7-7 and TRBJ2-5, reads GAGVSQSPRYKVTKRGQDVTLRCDPISSHATLYWYQQALGQGPEFLTYFNYEAQPDKSGLPSDRFSAERPEGSISTLTIQRTEQRDSAMYRCASSQTSGGVETQYFGPGTRLLVL.

V usage is TRBV23-1 and J usage is TRBJ1-1, with TRBD1 as a possible D gene (6 bases). TRBV23-1 is labeled an ORF, and its function is uncertain. Trimming pared 4 bases from V and 2 bases from J, leaving 14 bases between. This CDR3 contains 15 residues. The chain's CDR3 is CASSLPGQKNTEAFF. As DNA, the CDR3 is TGCGCCAGCAGTCTACCGGGACAAAAAAACACTGAAGCTTTCTTT.

The V gene is TRBV11-2, the J gene TRBJ2-6, with TRBD1 matching 8 bases. CDR1 and CDR2 from the germline V gene are SGHAT and FQNNGV. The CDR3 spans 17 residues. The V gene end was trimmed by 5 bases and the J gene end by 0 bases; junction bases not matched to a gene: 6. The CDR3 DNA reads as TGTGCCAGCAGCACATGGGACAGGAGCTCTGGGGCCAACGTCCTGACTTTC. This sequence encodes CASSTWDRSSGANVLTF.

This clone showed up just a few times. V and J are TRBV28 and TRBJ2-3; 7 bases map to TRBD2. V was pared by 6 bases and J by 2 bases, with 5 bases of the junction left unmatched. The CDR3 covers 14 residues. Germline V gene lookup returns CDR1 MDHEN and CDR2 SYDVKM. Written as DNA, the CDR3 is TGTGCCAGCAGCTTTGCGGGAGCCACAGATACGCAGTATTTT. This encodes CASSFAGATDTQYF.

This clone was observed at least ten times. The CDR3 sequence is CASSLPMRGRGKDTEAFF. CDR3 nucleotide sequence: TGTGCCAGCAGCCTACCGATGAGGGGGCGCGGGAAAGACACTGAAGCTTTCTTT. The J gene is TRBJ1-1, the V gene TRBV5-6, with 7 nucleotides matching TRBD1. The CDR3 consists of 18 residues. V lost 4 bases and J lost 3; bases outside the gene matches: 18. Germline lookup yields CDR1 SGHDT and CDR2 YYEEEE.